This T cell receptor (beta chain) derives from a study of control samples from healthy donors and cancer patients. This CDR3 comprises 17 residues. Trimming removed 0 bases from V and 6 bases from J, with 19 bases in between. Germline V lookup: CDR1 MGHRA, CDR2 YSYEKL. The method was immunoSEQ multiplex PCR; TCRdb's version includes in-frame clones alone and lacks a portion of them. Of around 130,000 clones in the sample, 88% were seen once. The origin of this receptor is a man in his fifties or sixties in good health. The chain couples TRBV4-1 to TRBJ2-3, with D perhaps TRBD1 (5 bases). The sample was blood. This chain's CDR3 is CASSQERTTILGDTQYF. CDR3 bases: TGCGCCAGCAGCCAAGAGAGGACAACCATTCTAGGGGATACGCAGTATTTT.